Listed here are 13 T cell receptor beta chains from one sample, sequenced in a study of cytomegalovirus exposure and HLA in healthy donors. PCR involved 60 Vbeta and 13 Jbeta primers. This table comes from immunoSEQ multiplex PCR, and its TCRdb copy is limited to in-frame clones, with some not included. The data hold 80,000 to 100,000 clones, with under 70% observed a single time. Sequencing was performed on PBMCs. The receptor set was obtained from a man in his fifties in good health and CMV-seronegative.

This chain uses TRBV5-4 with TRBJ1-2; 9 bases are shared with TRBD1. The CDR3 extends over 14 amino acids. Germline values: CDR1 SGHNT, CDR2 YYREEE (reference sequence). V dropped 4 bases and J dropped 4; count of bases not matched to a gene: 5. This CDR3 is CASSTGTGTYGYTF. The CDR3 bases are TGTGCCAGCAGCACCGGGACAGGGACCTATGGCTACACCTTC.

This clone was counted a single time. Other DNA sequences in this specimen translate into the identical CDR3. The gene calls are TRBV5-6 and TRBJ1-1; D is perhaps TRBD1 (5 bases). The CDR3 is 13 amino acids. The V end lost 4 bases, the J end lost 2 bases, and 9 bases lay between the germline ends. Germline loops: CDR1 SGHDT, CDR2 YYEEEE. CDR3 sequence reads: CASSRGRNTEAFF. In DNA, the CDR3 is TGTGCCAGCAGCCGGGGGAGAAACACTGAAGCTTTCTTT.

CDR3 protein: CASSPFGLGSYEQYF. The CDR3 region has the DNA TGTGCCAGTAGTCCCTTCGGACTGGGGTCCTACGAGCAGTACTTC. This sequence joins TRBV19 and TRBJ2-7; TRBD2 is a possible D gene (5 bases). The CDR3 has 15 residues. Germline V gives CDR1 LNHDA, CDR2 SQIVND (reference sequence). V was clipped by 5 bases and J by 1 base, with 15 bases between them.

The chain couples TRBV6-1 to TRBJ1-3; D may be TRBD1 (5 bases). CDR3 length: 14 residues. V gave up 4 bases and J gave up 2 bases, with 9 bases separating them. CDR1 and CDR2 from the germline V gene are MNHNS and SASEGT. The DNA of the CDR3 is TGTGCCAGCAGTGTCCTGGACACTGGAAACACCATATATTTT. It encodes CASSVLDTGNTIYF.

The chain recombines TRBV9 with TRBJ2-5, with D unclear. The V and J ends lost 0 bases and 2 bases respectively, with 8 bases between them. The germline V gene has CDR1 SGDLS and CDR2 YYNGEE. The CDR3 runs to 14 residues. CDR3: CASSVAGGQETQYF. The CDR3 nucleotides read TGTGCCAGCAGCGTAGCTGGCGGTCAAGAGACCCAGTACTTC.

The chain carries TRBV27 and TRBJ1-2; 7 bases are shared with TRBD1. The V gene end was trimmed by 8 bases and the J gene end by 4 bases; junction bases not matched to a gene: 7. The germline gives CDR1 MNHEY, CDR2 SMNVEV (reference sequence). This CDR3 contains 13 residues. CDR3 amino acids: CASLSTGSYGYTF. CDR3 coding DNA: TGTGCCAGCCTCTCGACAGGGAGCTATGGCTACACCTTC.

The rearrangement uses TRBV4-1 and TRBJ2-7; 8 nucleotides agree with TRBD2. The CDR3 is made up of 17 amino acids. The germline CDR1 and CDR2 sequences are MGHRA and YSYEKL. Germline trimming cut 4 bases from V and 0 bases from J; bases unmatched to any gene: 11. The CDR3 sequence: CASSPIDRGGSSYEQYF. Here the CDR3 DNA reads TGCGCCAGCAGCCCTATCGACCGGGGGGGAAGCTCCTACGAGCAGTACTTC.

J is TRBJ2-1 and V is TRBV28, with unresolved D. CDR3 length: 12 residues. V dropped 4 bases and J dropped 8 bases, with 9 bases sitting between them. Germline loops: CDR1 MDHEN, CDR2 SYDVKM. Written as DNA, the CDR3 is TGTGCCAGCAGTTCGGGTTTCCATGAGCAGTTCTTC. It encodes CASSSGFHEQFF. The complete variable domain, with remaining parts taken from reference TRBV28 and TRBJ2-1, reads DVKVTQSSRYLVKRTGEKVFLECVQDMDHENMFWYRQDPGLGLRLIYFSYDVKMKEKGDIPEGYSVSREKKERFSLILESASTNQTSMYLCASSSGFHEQFFGPGTRLTVL.

The J gene is TRBJ1-3, the V gene TRBV7-2, with D possibly being TRBD1 (6 bases). V was cut by 8 bases and J by 0 bases, with 14 bases left in between. This CDR3 region has 15 residues. CDR1 and CDR2 (germline): SGHTA, FQGNSA. The CDR3 sequence: CASGLTGSSGNTIYF. CDR3 sequence (DNA): TGTGCCAGCGGCCTGACAGGTAGCTCTGGAAACACCATATATTTT.

This chain uses TRBV5-1 with TRBJ1-2; D call uncertain. This CDR3 has 13 amino acids. The germline CDR1 and CDR2 sequences are SGHRS and YFSETQ. V was pared by 1 base and J by 8 bases, with 12 bases between. This CDR3 reads CASSLTGGGGYTF. The CDR3 DNA reads TGCGCCAGCAGCTTGACGGGTGGTGGAGGCTACACCTTC.

This rearrangement joins TRBV5-4 to TRBJ2-5, with unresolved D. Germline V lookup: CDR1 SGHNT, CDR2 YYREEE (reference sequence). The CDR3 has 14 residues. Trimming shortened V by 1 base and J by 1 base, and 8 bases separated the two germline ends. The CDR3 DNA is TGTGCCAGCAGCTTGCGTCCGCGCCAAGAGACCCAGTACTTC. Its translation is CASSLRPRQETQYF.

V and J are TRBV28 and TRBJ1-3; D may be TRBD1 (6 bases). From germline, CDR1 is MDHEN and CDR2 SYDVKM. The CDR3 has 14 amino acids. V gave up 6 bases and J gave up 4 bases, with 13 bases separating them. Here the CDR3 reads CASSPGTPGNTIYF. CDR3 nucleotide sequence: TGTGCCAGCAGCCCGGGGACACCGGGAAACACCATATATTTT.

This chain links TRBV5-1 with TRBJ2-1; D perhaps matches TRBD1 (6 bases). The V and J ends lost 4 bases and 8 bases respectively, with 16 bases between them. Germline CDR1 SGHRS, CDR2 YFSETQ. The CDR3 loop spans 14 amino acids. The CDR3 spells CASSNQGILYEQFF. The CDR3 nucleotides are TGCGCCAGCAGCAACCAGGGGATTCTCTATGAGCAGTTCTTC.